This TCR beta chain was sequenced in a study of blood T cells in healthy people across ages. Together with a sample-barcoded 5' primer, a J-beta primer mix was included in a second PCR lasting about 7 to 11 cycles. TCRdb re-called the 5' RACE reads through MiXCR, storing one row per CDR3 protein. This sample has approximately 850,000 distinct CDR3 sequences, with more than 40% found just once. Of note for this clonotype: The antigen is not known. Relative to the germline gene, one junction end is altered; a read error may explain this.

Broader study findings: While age rose, TCR beta diversity per million T cells dropped in a roughly linear way. More naive CD4+ cells and higher diversity marked long-lived donors relative to aged donors. There was no known CMV status for donors, so expanded clonotype changes were possibly confounded.

Donors were systemically healthy Caucasian individuals from Russia aged about 6 to 95 years. Sequenced sample: blood. The sequence derives from a man aged 55 to 69 in good health.

CDR3 coding DNA: TGCGTCAGCAGCCAAGAAGCGGTCACGGATGAGCAGTTCTTC. It specifies CVSSQEAVTDEQFF. The genes are TRBV4-3 and TRBJ2-1, with D maybe TRBD2 (5 bases). CDR3 length: 14 amino acids. Germline V gives CDR1 LGHNA, CDR2 YSLEER.